A single sample is the source of the 11 T cell receptor gamma chains below, sequenced in a study of gamma delta lymphoproliferative disorders and STAT genes. Genomic DNA from isolated PBMCs served as the sequencing template. TCRdb applied CATT to the multiplex PCR reads for clone calling. The table lists roughly 2,200 gamma-chain clones, more than 7.5% of them singletons, with more than 55% in the top ten. The material sequenced was blood. The receptors come from a human donor with gamma-delta T-cell large granular lymphocyte leukemia.

By share, this clone ranks as medium-sized. The V gene is given as TRGV10, and no J gene call is available. TRGV10 carries the ORF label, with uncertain function. The CDR3 has 9 residues. The CDR3: CAAWALLTF. CDR3 nucleotide sequence: TGTGCTGCGTGGGCCCTCCTAACTTTT.

Concerning this clone itself: One end of the junction fails to match germline, which may point to a read error. The V call is TRGV2, the J call TRGJ1 or TRGJ2. The J gene, left out of TCRdb, was set here by checking the DNA against germline. CDR1 and CDR2 from the germline V gene are EGSNGY and YDSYNSKV. The CDR3 is made up of 14 amino acids. CDR3 nucleotides: TGTGCCATCTGGGACGGACTAAATTATTATAAGAAACTCTTT. Its protein product is CAIWDGLNYYKKLF.

This clone was observed a handful of times. The V gene call is TRGV4, and the J gene call is absent. This CDR3 region has 9 residues. CDR1 is EGSTGY and CDR2 is YDSYTSSV in the germline V gene. The CDR3 reads CATWAPGLF. CDR3 DNA: TGTGCCACCTGGGCTCCCGGCCTCTTT.

This clone is labeled as medium-sized (0.01 to 0.1%). The chain recombines TRGV3 with TRGJ1 or TRGJ2. Since TCRdb gives no J gene, matching the DNA to germline was used here to assign it. V lost 3 bases and J lost 6; bases outside the gene matches: 2. This CDR3 has 11 residues. The V gene's germline CDR1 is VTNTFY and CDR2 YDVSTARD (reference sequence). The CDR3 sequence is CATWDGYKKLF. The CDR3 region has the DNA TGTGCCACCTGGGACGGTTATAAGAAACTCTTT.

This clone has more than one count but fewer than ten. The CDR3 reads CATWDAKKLF. As DNA, the CDR3 is TGTGCCACCTGGGATGCTAAGAAACTCTTT. The rearrangement links TRGV4 to TRGJ1 or TRGJ2. Here the J gene came from matching the DNA to germline, since TCRdb omits it. CDR1 and CDR2 from the germline V gene are EGSTGY and YDSYTSSV. V was clipped by 2 bases and J by 9 bases; unmatched bases: 1. This CDR3 spans 10 amino acids.

The V segment is TRGV11, and no J call was made. TRGV11 falls under the ORF class, with uncertain function. This CDR3 has 19 residues. CDR3 DNA: TGTGCCTGCTGGATTAGGCTGAACCTCCCATATCCCCGTCAAATACCAGAACTCTTT. Protein sequence: CACWIRLNLPYPRQIPELF.

This clone was seen more than once but under ten times. The V and J genes are TRGV4 and TRGJ1 or TRGJ2. TCRdb offers no J gene call, so here the DNA was matched to germline to obtain one. Trimming cost V 3 bases and J 7 bases; bases outside gene matches: 6. There are 12 residues in the CDR3. CDR1 is EGSTGY and CDR2 is YDSYTSSV in the germline V gene. CDR3 nucleotides: TGTGCCACCTGGGATCGTCGATATAAGAAACTCTTT. Residues: CATWDRRYKKLF.

By frequency in the sample, this clone is medium-sized. The J gene is TRGJ1 or TRGJ2, the V gene TRGV9. TCRdb is silent on the J gene; assignment here came from matching the DNA to germline. CDR1 and CDR2 from the germline V gene are GITISATS and ISYDGTV (reference sequence). The J segment lost 10 bases and the V segment lost 1 base, leaving 7 bases of the junction unmatched. The CDR3 loop spans 12 amino acids. The CDR3 bases are TGTGCCTTGTGGGAGGTCCACCCAAAGAAACTCTTT. Encoded protein: CALWEVHPKKLF.

This clone is medium-sized. The chain couples TRGV4 to TRGJ1 or TRGJ2. Germline matching of the DNA provided the J gene here, since TCRdb leaves it blank. Germline lookup yields CDR1 EGSTGY and CDR2 YDSYTSSV. There are 13 residues in the CDR3. Trimming cost V 4 bases and J 5 bases; bases outside gene matches: 8. The CDR3 DNA reads as TGTGCCACCTGGGACCCACGGGATTATAAGAAACTCTTT. Its protein product is CATWDPRDYKKLF.

Regarding this clone: This specimen includes other DNA sequences encoding the same CDR3. This rearrangement joins TRGV2 to TRGJ1 or TRGJ2. TCRdb leaves out the J gene; it was filled in here by matching the DNA to germline. Germline values: CDR1 EGSNGY, CDR2 YDSYNSKV. The CDR3 contains 12 residues. Losses at the gene ends were 0 bases for V and 6 bases for J; bases not matched to a gene: 2. In DNA, the CDR3 is TGTGCCACCTGGGACGGGCCTTATAAGAAACTCTTT. It yields the protein CATWDGPYKKLF.

This chain connects TRGV3 to TRGJ1 or TRGJ2. In the absence of a J gene in TCRdb, the DNA was matched to germline to assign it here. This CDR3 has 14 amino acids. Unmatched junction bases numbered 9, after V lost 0 bases and J lost 7 bases. CDR1 and CDR2 (germline): VTNTFY, YDVSTARD (reference sequence). The CDR3 DNA reads TGTGCCACCTGGGACAGGCCGAATGAGTATAAGAAACTCTTT. Residues: CATWDRPNEYKKLF.